This T cell receptor beta chain emerged from a study of T cell responses to AZD1222 COVID-19 vaccine. TCRdb keeps only in-frame clones here, not all; method: immunoSEQ multiplex PCR. This sample's clone table lists about 140,000 clones. The V end lost 2 bases, the J end lost 3 bases, and 11 bases lay between the germline ends. This CDR3 has 15 amino acids. The germline gives CDR1 LNHDA, CDR2 SQIVND (reference sequence). Details on this clone: The antigen is undetermined.

Study-wide results and caveats: Donors in the cohort were predominantly white British and more often female, and clonal diversity was possibly underestimated. Spike-specific TCR breadth rose after two AZD1222 doses, and depth rose as well. In all cases, repertoires were sampled only after the peak T cell response.

This sequence was found in an adult in good health. This chain uses TRBV19 with TRBJ1-5, with no clear D. The sequencing sample was made of peripheral blood. For the CDR3, the DNA is TGTGCCAGTAGTATAACGGGAGGATCCAATCAGCCCCAGCATTTT. It translates to CASSITGGSNQPQHF.